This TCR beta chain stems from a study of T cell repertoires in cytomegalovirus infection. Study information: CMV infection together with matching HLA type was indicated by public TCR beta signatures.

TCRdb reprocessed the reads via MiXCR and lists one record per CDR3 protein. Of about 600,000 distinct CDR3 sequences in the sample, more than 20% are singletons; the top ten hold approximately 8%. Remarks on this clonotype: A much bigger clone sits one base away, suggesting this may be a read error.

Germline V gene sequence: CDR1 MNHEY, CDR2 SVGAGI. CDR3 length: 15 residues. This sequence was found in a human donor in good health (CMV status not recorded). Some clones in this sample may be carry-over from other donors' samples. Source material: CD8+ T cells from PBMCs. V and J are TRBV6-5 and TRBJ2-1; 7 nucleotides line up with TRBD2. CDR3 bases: TGTGTCAGCAGTTACGGCGGGAGCTCCTACAATGAGCAGTTCTTC. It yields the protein CVSSYGGSSYNEQFF.